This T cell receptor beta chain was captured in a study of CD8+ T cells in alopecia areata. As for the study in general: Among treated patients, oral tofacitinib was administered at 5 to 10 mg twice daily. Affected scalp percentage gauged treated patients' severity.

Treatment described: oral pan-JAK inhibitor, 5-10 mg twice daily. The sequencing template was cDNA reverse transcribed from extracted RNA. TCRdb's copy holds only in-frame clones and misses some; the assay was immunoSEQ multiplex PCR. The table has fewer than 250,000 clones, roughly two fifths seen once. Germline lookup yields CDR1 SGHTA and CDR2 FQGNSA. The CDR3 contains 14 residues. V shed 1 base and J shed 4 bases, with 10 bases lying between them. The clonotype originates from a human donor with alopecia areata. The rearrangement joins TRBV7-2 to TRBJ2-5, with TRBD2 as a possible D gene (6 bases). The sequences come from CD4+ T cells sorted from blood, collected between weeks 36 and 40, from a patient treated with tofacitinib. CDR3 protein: CASSLVWGVETQYF. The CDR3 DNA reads TGTGCCAGCAGCTTAGTGTGGGGGGTAGAGACCCAGTACTTC.